One sample yielded the 13 T cell receptor beta chains listed below, sequenced in a study of cytomegalovirus exposure and HLA in healthy donors. 13 Jbeta primers and 60 Vbeta primers were used for the PCR. Data came from immunoSEQ multiplex PCR; TCRdb stores just in-frame clones and leaves some out. The sample has 85,000 to 130,000 clones, 10% seen once; the top ten hold more than 5%. The sequenced sample consisted of PBMCs. All receptors derive from a middle-aged man in good health and CMV-seropositive.

This clone was detected a few times. This chain connects TRBV19 to TRBJ2-7, with TRBD1 identical over 7 bases. The germline V gene encodes CDR1 LNHDA and CDR2 SQIVND (reference sequence). This CDR3 comprises 16 residues. V lost 6 bases to trimming and J lost 0 bases; unmatched junction nucleotides: 11. This CDR3 is CASRKEDRQLSYEQYF. In DNA form, the CDR3 reads TGTGCCAGTAGGAAAGAGGACAGGCAACTCTCCTACGAGCAGTACTTC.

This clone was detected a few times. The rearrangement joins TRBV5-6 to TRBJ1-2, with D maybe TRBD1 (5 bases). The V gene lost 4 bases and the J gene lost 7 bases, with 20 bases spanning the gap. The germline gives CDR1 SGHDT, CDR2 YYEEEE. The length of the CDR3 is 15 residues. The CDR3 here is CASSRNEQEVGGYTF. CDR3 sequence (DNA): TGTGCCAGCAGCCGGAATGAACAGGAAGTCGGTGGCTACACCTTC. Full variable domain (remainder filled in from reference TRBV5-6 and TRBJ1-2): DAGVTQSPTHLIKTRGQQVTLRCSPKSGHDTVSWYQQALGQGPQFIFQYYEEEERQRGNFPDRFSGHQFPNYSSELNVNALLLGDSALYLCASSRNEQEVGGYTFGSGTRLTVV.

A few counts support this clone. The rearrangement joins TRBV5-1 to TRBJ2-7; 11 bases line up with TRBD2. The CDR3 runs to 14 residues. CDR1 is SGHRS, CDR2 YFSETQ, per germline. J gave up 2 bases and V 5 bases, and 3 bases lay outside the gene matches. CDR3 DNA sequence: TGCGCCAGCAGTACTAGCGGGAGTACCTACGAGCAGTACTTC. Protein: CASSTSGSTYEQYF.

This clone was seen a handful of times. The chain recombines TRBV7-2 with TRBJ2-5; 7 bases fit TRBD1. Germline CDR1 reads SGHTA; CDR2 reads FQGNSA. The CDR3 runs to 12 residues. Trimming took 5 bases from V and 4 from J; bases not matched to a gene: 1. The CDR3 bases are TGTGCCAGCAGCAGGGACAGAGAGACCCAGTACTTC. Protein: CASSRDRETQYF.

The rearrangement links TRBV28 to TRBJ1-3; D is possibly TRBD1 (6 bases). Per germline, CDR1 MDHEN and CDR2 SYDVKM. V was shortened by 7 bases and J by 0 bases, with 13 bases between the two germline ends. CDR3 length equals 15 residues. The CDR3 sequence is CASNPWDTSGNTIYF. In DNA, the CDR3 is TGTGCCAGCAACCCCTGGGACACCTCTGGAAACACCATATATTTT.

The chain combines TRBV5-4 with TRBJ2-3; D uncertain. Trimming removed 0 bases at V and 1 base at J, with 3 bases between. CDR1 and CDR2 from the germline V gene are SGHNT and YYREEE (reference sequence). This CDR3 is built from 13 residues. The CDR3 is CASSLGGTDTQYF. The CDR3, as DNA: TGTGCCAGCAGCTTGGGAGGCACAGATACGCAGTATTTT.

This clone was found a few times. J is TRBJ2-7 and V is TRBV27; a weak D match, TRBD1 (6 bases). The germline gives CDR1 MNHEY, CDR2 SMNVEV (reference sequence). Trimming left V 5 bases short and J 1 base short, with 15 bases between. This CDR3 contains 15 residues. CDR3 amino acids: CASSTTWQGSYEQYF. The CDR3, as DNA: TGTGCCAGCAGTACTACCTGGCAGGGGTCCTACGAGCAGTACTTC.

This clone has more than one count but fewer than ten. The chain combines TRBV28 with TRBJ2-7; 10 nucleotides line up with TRBD1. CDR1 and CDR2 from the germline V gene are MDHEN and SYDVKM. The CDR3 sequence is 14 residues long. V shed 5 bases, J shed 3 bases, and the junction held 4 bases outside the gene matches. CDR3 sequence (DNA): TGTGCCAGCAGTACCGGGACAGGGGTCTACGAGCAGTACTTC. This translates into CASSTGTGVYEQYF.

The V gene is TRBV2, the J gene TRBJ1-1; D ambiguous. Trimming removed 6 bases from V and 0 bases from J, with 14 bases in between. The germline gives CDR1 SNHLY, CDR2 FYNNEI. This CDR3 spans 15 amino acids. The CDR3 bases are TGTGCCAGCAGCCGACTCGGCACCATGAACACTGAAGCTTTCTTT. This translates into CASSRLGTMNTEAFF. Based on the CDR3 plus reference TRBV2 and TRBJ1-1, the full variable domain is EPEVTQTPSHQVTQMGQEVILRCVPISNHLYFYWYRQILGQKVEFLVSFYNNEISEKSEIFDDQFSVERPDGSNFTLKIRSTKLEDSAMYFCASSRLGTMNTEAFFGQGTRLTVV.

The chain employs TRBV13 and TRBJ2-7; weak D call: TRBD1 (6 bases). Looked up from germline, CDR1 is PRHDT and CDR2 is FYEKMQ (reference sequence). CDR3 length: 13 residues. With 0 bases removed from V and 3 bases from J, the gap between germline ends came to 6 bases. CDR3 residues: CASSLGQGYEQYF. The CDR3 DNA reads as TGTGCCAGCAGCTTAGGACAGGGCTACGAGCAGTACTTC.

In its sample, this clone was seen a few times. The V and J genes are TRBV19 and TRBJ2-3, with 8 bases that match TRBD1. This CDR3 has 15 residues. Germline CDR1 LNHDA, CDR2 SQIVND (reference sequence). After removal of 7 bases from V and 2 bases from J, the junction contained 8 bases not matched to a gene. The CDR3 bases are TGTGCCAGTACCGTGACAGGGGACGACACAGATACGCAGTATTTT. It is translated as CASTVTGDDTDTQYF.

V and J are TRBV10-1 and TRBJ2-3; perhaps TRBD2 as D (5 bases). Trimming cost V 8 bases and J 4 bases, with 16 bases left between them. Germline V gene lookup returns CDR1 WNHNN and CDR2 SYGVQD (reference sequence). The CDR3 is made up of 14 amino acids. The CDR3 sequence: CASASAKGADTQYF. The CDR3 bases are TGCGCCAGCGCGAGCGCAAAGGGAGCAGATACGCAGTATTTT.

This clone was observed a handful of times. This chain uses TRBV29-1 with TRBJ1-4; no clear D. CDR1 and CDR2 (germline): SQVTM, ANQGSEA. The CDR3 covers 12 residues. The V end was cut by 4 bases, the J end by 4 bases, with 7 bases between. The CDR3 region is CSVAGYNEKLFF. CDR3 sequence (DNA): TGCAGCGTTGCGGGGTATAATGAAAAACTGTTTTTT.